This TCR beta chain was sequenced for a study of OX40 agonist ivuxolimab in advanced cancers. Study-wide background: Ivuxolimab was administered intravenously to patients at 0.01 to 10 mg/kg every 2 weeks. Previous treatment with anti-PD-1, anti-PD-L1 or anti-CTLA-4 therapy was allowed; about 37% had received some. Partial response was recorded in three patients: one hepatocellular carcinoma and two cutaneous melanoma cases.

Measured with immunoSEQ multiplex PCR; TCRdb has only the in-frame clones, and not every one. The sample carries around 80,000 clones, around 87% recorded once. Regarding the study as a whole: CD4+ and CD8+ T cells in blood underwent clonal expansion by week 6 at 0.1 to 3.0 mg/kg.

The V end was cut by 8 bases, the J end by 7 bases, with 15 bases between. Germline V gene sequence: CDR1 SGHTA, CDR2 FQGTGA. CDR3 length: 13 residues. For this clone: Antigen: not known.

The J gene is TRBJ2-1, the V gene TRBV7-3; the D is unclear. The sample here was CD4+ or CD8+ T cells sorted from blood, taken in a trial of the OX40 agonist ivuxolimab. This sequence originates from an adult with an advanced solid tumor such as melanoma, head and neck, liver or kidney cancer. The CDR3, as DNA: TGTGCCAGCGGCTATCACCCCCCAAATGAGCAGTTCTTC. Encoded protein: CASGYHPPNEQFF.